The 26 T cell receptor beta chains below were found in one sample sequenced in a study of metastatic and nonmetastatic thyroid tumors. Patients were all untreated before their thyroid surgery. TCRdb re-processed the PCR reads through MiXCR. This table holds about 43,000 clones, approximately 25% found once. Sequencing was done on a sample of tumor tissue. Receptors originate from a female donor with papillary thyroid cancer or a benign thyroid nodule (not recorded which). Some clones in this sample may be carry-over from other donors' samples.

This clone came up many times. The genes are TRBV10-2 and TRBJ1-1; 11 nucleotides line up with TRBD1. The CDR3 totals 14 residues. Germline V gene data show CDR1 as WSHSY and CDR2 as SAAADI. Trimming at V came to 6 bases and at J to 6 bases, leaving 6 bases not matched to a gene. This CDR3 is CASRGGQGVSEAFF. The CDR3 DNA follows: TGCGCCAGCAGAGGGGGACAGGGGGTATCTGAAGCTTTCTTT.

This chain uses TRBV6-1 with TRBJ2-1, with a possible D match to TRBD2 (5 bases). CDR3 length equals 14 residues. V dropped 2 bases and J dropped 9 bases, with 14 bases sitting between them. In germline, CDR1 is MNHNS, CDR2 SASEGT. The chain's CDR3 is CASSEIPSQIEQFF. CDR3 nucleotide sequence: TGTGCCAGCAGTGAAATCCCTAGCCAAATTGAGCAGTTCTTC.

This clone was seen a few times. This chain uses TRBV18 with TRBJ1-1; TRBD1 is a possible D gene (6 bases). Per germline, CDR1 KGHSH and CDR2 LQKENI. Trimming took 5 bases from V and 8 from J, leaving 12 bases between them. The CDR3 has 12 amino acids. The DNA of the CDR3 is TGTGCCAGCTCATCCATACAGGGAGAAGCTTTCTTT. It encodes CASSSIQGEAFF.

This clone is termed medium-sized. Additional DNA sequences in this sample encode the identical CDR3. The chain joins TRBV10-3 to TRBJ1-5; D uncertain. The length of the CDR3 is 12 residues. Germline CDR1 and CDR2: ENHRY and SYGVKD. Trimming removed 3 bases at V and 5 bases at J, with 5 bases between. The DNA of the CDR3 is TGTGCCATCAGTGATGGTGATCAGCCCCAGCATTTT. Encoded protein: CAISDGDQPQHF.

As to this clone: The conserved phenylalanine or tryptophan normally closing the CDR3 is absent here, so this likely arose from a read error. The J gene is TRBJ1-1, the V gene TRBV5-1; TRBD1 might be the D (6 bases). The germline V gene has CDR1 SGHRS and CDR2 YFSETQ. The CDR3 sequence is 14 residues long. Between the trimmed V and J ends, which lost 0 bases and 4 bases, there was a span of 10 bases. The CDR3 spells CASSLEGVSTEAFL. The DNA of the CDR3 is TGCGCCAGCAGCTTGGAGGGGGTAAGCACTGAAGCTTTCCTT.

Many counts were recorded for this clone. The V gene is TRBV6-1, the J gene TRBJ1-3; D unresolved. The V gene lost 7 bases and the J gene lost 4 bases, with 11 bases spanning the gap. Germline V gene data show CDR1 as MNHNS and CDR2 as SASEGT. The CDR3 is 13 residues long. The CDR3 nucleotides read TGTGCCAGCACCTCCGGAACGGGAAACACCATATATTTT. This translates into CASTSGTGNTIYF.

The CDR3 nucleotides are TGCAGTGCTAGGCTAGGGACTAGGGATTTTCCTGAGCAGTTCTTC. Residues: CSARLGTRDFPEQFF. V usage is TRBV20-1 and J usage is TRBJ2-1, with 8 bases aligning to TRBD2. V lost 3 bases and J lost 9; bases outside the gene matches: 13. CDR3 length equals 15 residues. The germline CDR1 and CDR2 sequences are DFQATT and SNEGSKA (reference sequence).

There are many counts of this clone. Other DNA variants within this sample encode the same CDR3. In DNA, the CDR3 is TGTGCCAGCGGGCTATCCAGCAGCATTGGCGGGGAGCTGTTTTTT. Amino acid sequence: CASGLSSSIGGELFF. V gene TRBV7-6 combines with J gene TRBJ2-2; D call uncertain. Trimming shortened V by 8 bases and J by 7 bases, and 20 bases separated the two germline ends. Germline CDR1 is SGHVS and CDR2 is FNYEAQ. The CDR3 covers 15 residues.

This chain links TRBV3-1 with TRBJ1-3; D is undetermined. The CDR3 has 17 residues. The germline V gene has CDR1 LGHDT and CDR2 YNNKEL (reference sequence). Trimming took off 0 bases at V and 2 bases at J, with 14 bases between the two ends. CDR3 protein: CASSQDRLGGTGNTIYF. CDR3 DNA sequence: TGTGCCAGCAGCCAAGATAGGTTGGGAGGGACTGGAAACACCATATATTTT. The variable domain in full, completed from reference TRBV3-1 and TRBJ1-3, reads DTAVSQTPKYLVTQMGNDKSIKCEQNLGHDTMYWYKQDSKKFLKIMFSYNNKELIINETVPNRFSPKSPDKAHLNLHINSLELGDSAVYFCASSQDRLGGTGNTIYFGEGSWLTVV.

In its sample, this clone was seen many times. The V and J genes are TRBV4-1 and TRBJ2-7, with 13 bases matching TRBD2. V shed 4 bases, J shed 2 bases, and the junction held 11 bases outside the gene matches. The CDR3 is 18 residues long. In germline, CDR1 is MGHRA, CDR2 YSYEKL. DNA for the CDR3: TGCGCCAGCAGCCCCCGGACTAGCGGGAGAGAGGGACCCTACGAGCAGTACTTC. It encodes CASSPRTSGREGPYEQYF.

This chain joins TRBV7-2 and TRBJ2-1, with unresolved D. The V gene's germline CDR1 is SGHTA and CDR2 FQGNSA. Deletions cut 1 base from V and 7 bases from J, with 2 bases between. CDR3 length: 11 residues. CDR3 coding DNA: TGTGCCAGCAGCTTAGAGAATGAGCAGTTCTTC. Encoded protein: CASSLENEQFF.

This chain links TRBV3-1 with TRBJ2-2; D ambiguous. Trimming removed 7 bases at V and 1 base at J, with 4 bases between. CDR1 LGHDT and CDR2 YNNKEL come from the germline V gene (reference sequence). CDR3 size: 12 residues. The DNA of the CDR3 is TGTGCCAGCACCCTGAACACCGGGGAGCTGTTTTTT. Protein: CASTLNTGELFF.

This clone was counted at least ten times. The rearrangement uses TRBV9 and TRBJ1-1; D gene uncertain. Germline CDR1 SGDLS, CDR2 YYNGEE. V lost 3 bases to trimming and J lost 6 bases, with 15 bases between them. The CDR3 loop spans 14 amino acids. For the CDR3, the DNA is TGTGCCAGCAGCGACAGCCCGGGCGGGGCTGAAGCTTTCTTT. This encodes CASSDSPGGAEAFF.

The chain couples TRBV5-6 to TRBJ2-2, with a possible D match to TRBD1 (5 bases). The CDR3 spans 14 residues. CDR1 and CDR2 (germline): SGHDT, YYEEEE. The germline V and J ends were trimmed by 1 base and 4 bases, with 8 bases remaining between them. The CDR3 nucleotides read TGTGCCAGCAGCTTGTCAGGGTCCACCGGGGAGCTGTTTTTT. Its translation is CASSLSGSTGELFF.

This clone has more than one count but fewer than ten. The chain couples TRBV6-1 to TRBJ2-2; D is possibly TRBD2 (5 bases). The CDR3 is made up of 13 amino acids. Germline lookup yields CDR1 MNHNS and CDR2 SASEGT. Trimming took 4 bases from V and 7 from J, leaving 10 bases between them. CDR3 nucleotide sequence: TGTGCCAGCAGTGTCGAGGGATTCGGGGAGCTGTTTTTT. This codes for CASSVEGFGELFF.

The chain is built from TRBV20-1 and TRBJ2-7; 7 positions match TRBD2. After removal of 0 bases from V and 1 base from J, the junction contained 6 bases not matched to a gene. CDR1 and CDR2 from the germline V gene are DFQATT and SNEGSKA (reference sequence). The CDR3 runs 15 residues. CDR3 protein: CSARDPTGGSYEQYF. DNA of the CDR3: TGCAGTGCTAGAGATCCCACGGGAGGATCCTACGAGCAGTACTTC.

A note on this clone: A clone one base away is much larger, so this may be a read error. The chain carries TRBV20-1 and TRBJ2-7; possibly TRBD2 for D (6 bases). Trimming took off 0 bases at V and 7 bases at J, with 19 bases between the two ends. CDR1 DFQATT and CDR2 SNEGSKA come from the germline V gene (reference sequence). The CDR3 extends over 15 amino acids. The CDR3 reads CSARETGVGPAEQYF. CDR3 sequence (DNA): TGCAGTGCTAGAGAAACGGGGGTAGGCCCGGCGGAGCAGTACTTC.

CDR3 sequence reads: CASSSEQGLLYEQYF. The CDR3, as DNA: TGTGCCAGCAGCTCGGAACAGGGGCTCCTCTACGAGCAGTACTTC. The chain joins TRBV11-2 to TRBJ2-7; TRBD1 agrees at 7 bases. V was pared by 4 bases and J by 3 bases, with 9 bases of the junction left unmatched. CDR1 is SGHAT, CDR2 FQNNGV, per germline. This CDR3 has 15 amino acids.

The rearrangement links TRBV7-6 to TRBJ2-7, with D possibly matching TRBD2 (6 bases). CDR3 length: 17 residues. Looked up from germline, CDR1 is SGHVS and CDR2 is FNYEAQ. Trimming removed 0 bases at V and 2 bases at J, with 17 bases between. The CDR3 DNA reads TGTGCCAGCAGCTTAGCCCACCGGGGGTGCGGGACCTACGAGCAGTACTTC. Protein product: CASSLAHRGCGTYEQYF.

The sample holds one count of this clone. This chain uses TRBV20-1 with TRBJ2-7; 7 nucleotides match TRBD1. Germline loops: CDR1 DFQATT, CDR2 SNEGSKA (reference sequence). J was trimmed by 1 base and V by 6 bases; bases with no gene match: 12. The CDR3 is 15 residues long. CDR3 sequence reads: CSAERQGTISYEQYF. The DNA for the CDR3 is TGCAGTGCAGAACGACAGGGAACTATTTCCTACGAGCAGTACTTC.

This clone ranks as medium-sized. CDR3 amino acids: CASSPWGGGMGGELFF. The CDR3 DNA reads as TGTGCCAGCAGCCCCTGGGGCGGGGGAATGGGCGGGGAGCTGTTTTTT. V gene TRBV7-2 combines with J gene TRBJ2-2; TRBD2 agrees at 7 bases. The CDR3 has 16 residues. CDR1 is SGHTA and CDR2 is FQGNSA in the germline V gene. J was trimmed by 7 bases and V by 5 bases; bases with no gene match: 13.

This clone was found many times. CDR3 in amino acids: CASSLDTGTAIQYF. In nucleotides, the CDR3 is TGCGCCAGCAGCTTGGACACCGGGACAGCTATTCAGTACTTC. The V gene is TRBV5-1, the J gene TRBJ2-4; 7 nucleotides line up with TRBD1. CDR3 size: 14 residues. Losses at the gene ends were 0 bases for V and 10 bases for J; bases not matched to a gene: 7. The germline V gene has CDR1 SGHRS and CDR2 YFSETQ.

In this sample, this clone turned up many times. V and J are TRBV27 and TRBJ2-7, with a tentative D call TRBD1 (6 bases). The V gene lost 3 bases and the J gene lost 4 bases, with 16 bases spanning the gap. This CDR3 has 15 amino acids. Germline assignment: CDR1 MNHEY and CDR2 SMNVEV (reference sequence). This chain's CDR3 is CASSLGTGYAYEQYF. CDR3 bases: TGTGCCAGCAGTTTGGGCACAGGGTACGCGTACGAGCAGTACTTC.

CDR3 loop: CASRAPGSYNEQFF. The CDR3 region has the DNA TGTGCCAGCAGAGCACCGGGGTCCTACAATGAGCAGTTCTTC. The V and J genes are TRBV12-3 or TRBV12-4 and TRBJ2-1, with a tentative D call TRBD2 (5 bases). This CDR3 region has 14 residues. Trimming took 6 bases from V and 1 from J, leaving 10 bases between them.

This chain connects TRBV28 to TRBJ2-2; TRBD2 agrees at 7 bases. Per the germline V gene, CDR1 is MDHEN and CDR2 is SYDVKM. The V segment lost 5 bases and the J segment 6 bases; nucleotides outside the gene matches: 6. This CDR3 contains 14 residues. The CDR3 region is CASSQTSAAGELFF. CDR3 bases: TGTGCCAGCAGTCAAACTAGCGCGGCCGGGGAGCTGTTTTTT.

The chain's CDR3 is CATSDPRKGTDTQYF. In DNA, the CDR3 is TGTGCCACCAGTGACCCAAGGAAAGGCACAGATACGCAGTATTTT. The chain employs TRBV24-1 and TRBJ2-3; D unresolved. Trimming took 4 bases from V and 1 from J, leaving 11 bases between them. This CDR3 region has 15 residues. The germline V gene has CDR1 KGHDR and CDR2 SFDVKD.